This T cell receptor beta chain was recovered during a study of blood T cell repertoires in COVID-19. Looking at the study overall: The United States, Italy and Spain were the sources of the acute and convalescent COVID-19 samples. T cells, B-cell-depleted T cells, or PBMCs provided the cDNA or gDNA that served as material.

This clone was counted a single time. Original handling: Estimation of nucleated cell counts relied on the amplification of reference gene primers. Measured with immunoSEQ multiplex PCR; TCRdb has only the in-frame clones, and not every one. The DNA gave D and trimming, while V, J and clone size come from that table. The data contain 45,000 to 55,000 clones, less than 90% of them singletons. This CDR3 contains 18 residues. V lost 2 bases to trimming and J lost 7 bases; unmatched junction nucleotides: 16. CDR1 and CDR2 from the germline V gene are MGHRA and YSYEKL. The TCR originated in a human donor in a cohort sampled during active COVID-19. This chain joins TRBV4-1 and TRBJ2-1; 8 positions match TRBD2. The sequenced sample consisted of peripheral blood. CDR3: CASSQPPLMRGEGNEQFF. CDR3 sequence (DNA): TGCGCCAGCAGCCAACCGCCGTTGATGCGGGGGGAGGGGAATGAGCAGTTCTTC.